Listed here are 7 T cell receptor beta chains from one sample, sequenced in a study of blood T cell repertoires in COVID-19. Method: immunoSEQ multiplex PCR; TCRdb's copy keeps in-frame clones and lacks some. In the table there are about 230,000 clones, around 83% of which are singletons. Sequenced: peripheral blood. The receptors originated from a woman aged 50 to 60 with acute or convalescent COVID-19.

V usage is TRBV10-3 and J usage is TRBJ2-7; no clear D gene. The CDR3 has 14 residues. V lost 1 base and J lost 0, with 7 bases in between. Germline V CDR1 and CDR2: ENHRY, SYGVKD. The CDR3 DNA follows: TGTGCCATCAGTGAGTGGAGCAGCTCCTACGAGCAGTACTTC. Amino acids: CAISEWSSSYEQYF.

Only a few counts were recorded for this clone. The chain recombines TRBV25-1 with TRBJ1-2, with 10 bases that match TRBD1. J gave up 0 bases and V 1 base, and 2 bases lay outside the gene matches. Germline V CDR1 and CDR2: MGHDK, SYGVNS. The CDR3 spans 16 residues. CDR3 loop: CASSELGQGTNYGYTF. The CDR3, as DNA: TGTGCCAGCAGTGAATTGGGACAGGGGACTAACTATGGCTACACCTTC.

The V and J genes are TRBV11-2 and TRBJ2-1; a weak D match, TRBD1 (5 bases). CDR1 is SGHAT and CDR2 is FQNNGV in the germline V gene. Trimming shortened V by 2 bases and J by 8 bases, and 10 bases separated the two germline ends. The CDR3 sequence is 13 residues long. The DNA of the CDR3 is TGTGCCAGCAGCTTATTTCAGGGTTATGAGCAGTTCTTC. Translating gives CASSLFQGYEQFF.

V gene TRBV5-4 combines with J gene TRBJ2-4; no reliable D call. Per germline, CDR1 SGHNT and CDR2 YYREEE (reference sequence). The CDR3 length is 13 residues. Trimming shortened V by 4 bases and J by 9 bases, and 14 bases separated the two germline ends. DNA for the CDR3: TGTGCCAGCAGCCCGCAGGATGTCGGCATTCAGTACTTC. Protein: CASSPQDVGIQYF.

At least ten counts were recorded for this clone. This chain's CDR3 is CASSSGGPEETQYF. The CDR3, as DNA: TGTGCCAGCAGCTCTGGGGGCCCCGAGGAGACCCAGTACTTC. This chain joins TRBV7-9 and TRBJ2-5; a possible D gene is TRBD1 (6 bases). From germline, CDR1 is SEHNR and CDR2 FQNEAQ (reference sequence). V was clipped by 4 bases and J by 5 bases, with 14 bases between them. There are 14 residues in the CDR3.

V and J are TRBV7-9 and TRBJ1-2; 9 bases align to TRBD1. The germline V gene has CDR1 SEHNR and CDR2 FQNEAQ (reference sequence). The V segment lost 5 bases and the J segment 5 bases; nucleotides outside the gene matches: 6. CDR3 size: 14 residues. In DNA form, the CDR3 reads TGTGCCAGCAGCCAGGAGGACAGGGGTTATGGCTACACCTTC. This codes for CASSQEDRGYGYTF.

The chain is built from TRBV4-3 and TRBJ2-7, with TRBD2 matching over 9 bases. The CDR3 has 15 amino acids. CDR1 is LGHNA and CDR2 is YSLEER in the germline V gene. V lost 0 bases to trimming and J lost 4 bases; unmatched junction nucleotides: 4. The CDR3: CASSQDFSGGYEQYF. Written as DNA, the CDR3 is TGCGCCAGCAGCCAAGATTTTAGCGGGGGTTACGAGCAGTACTTC.